This passage covers 27 T cell receptor beta chains from one sample sequenced in a study of tumor-infiltrating lymphocytes in primary liver carcinoma. The authors took blood RNA from unsorted whole blood and also extracted germline DNA. Production of TCR beta cDNA used around 500 ng total RNA together with a constant-region primer. Slightly modified ARM-PCR with three nested multiplex PCR rounds yielded TCR beta libraries. Amplification in the first two PCR rounds was performed using TRBV1-TRBV30 forward primers and a C-beta reverse primer for roughly 10 cycles each. One entry per CDR3 protein, called by TCRdb with MiXCR from the multiplex PCR reads. The table lists about 200,000 distinct CDR3 sequences, less than 70% of them singletons, with about 7.1% in the top ten. The sequenced material came from peripheral blood. These receptors came from a woman aged 55-69 years with primary liver carcinoma and hepatitis B virus infection.

A remark on this clonotype: The junction and the germline gene differ at one end; a read error may be behind it. The chain recombines TRBV11-2 with TRBJ2-1; 8 positions agree with TRBD2. Germline V lookup: CDR1 SGHAT, CDR2 FQNNGV. The CDR3 runs 18 residues. DNA for the CDR3: TGTGCCAGCAGCTCCCCGACCAGCGGGAGTGTCACCTACAATGAGCAGTTCTTT. This gives the protein CASSSPTSGSVTYNEQFF.

About this clonotype: The junction shows a germline mismatch at one end, possibly a read error. The V call is TRBV29-1, the J call TRBJ1-2, with D maybe TRBD1 (5 bases). CDR1 is SQVTM, CDR2 ANQGSEA, per germline. The CDR3 runs to 12 residues. The CDR3 bases are TGCAGCGTTGATGATCGGGACTATGGCTACGCTTTC. It translates to CSVDDRDYGYAF.

This clonotype was observed at least ten times. This chain joins TRBV12-3 or TRBV12-4 and TRBJ2-2; 8 bases align to TRBD2. The CDR3 length is 15 residues. V trimming: 9 bases; J trimming: 0 bases; junction bases outside the gene matches: 6. The CDR3 DNA sequence: TGTGCCAGTATAATAGCGGGAACGAACACCGGGGAGCTGTTTTTT. It specifies CASIIAGTNTGELFF.

As for this clonotype: An end of the junction does not agree with germline; a read error may underlie this. The rearrangement links TRBV11-2 to TRBJ1-1; tentative D call: TRBD1 (5 bases). This CDR3 has 14 amino acids. From germline, CDR1 is SGHAT and CDR2 FQNNGV. The CDR3 sequence: CSSSSGTGNTEAIF. The CDR3 DNA reads as TGTTCCAGCAGTTCCGGGACGGGGAACACTGAAGCTATCTTT.

For this clonotype: A much larger clone lies one base from this, so it may be a read error. This chain links TRBV6-2 or TRBV6-3 with TRBJ1-5; the match to TRBD1 covers 7 bases. The CDR3 has 13 amino acids. Germline V lookup: CDR1 MNHEY, CDR2 SVGEGT. The DNA for the CDR3 is TGTGCCGGCAGGGGGACCGCGTATCAGCCCCAGCATTTT. Translation gives CAGRGTAYQPQHF.

This clonotype was counted ten times or more. The rearrangement joins TRBV6-5 to TRBJ2-2, with a weak D call TRBD2 (6 bases). The germline V gene has CDR1 MNHEY and CDR2 SVGAGI. The CDR3 contains 15 residues. The V end was cut by 8 bases, the J end by 6 bases, with 19 bases between. Written as DNA, the CDR3 is TGTGCCAGCCACCGAGGAGGGGCGATGGCCGGGGAGCTGTTTTTT. This sequence encodes CASHRGGAMAGELFF.

To note about this clonotype: The CDR3 does not close with the conserved phenylalanine or tryptophan, likely indicating a read error. This sequence joins TRBV29-1 and TRBJ1-1; no clear D. Germline assignment: CDR1 SQVTM and CDR2 ANQGSEA. The CDR3 spans 13 residues. In DNA, the CDR3 is TGCAGCGTTGGAACGCAGATGAACTCTGAAGCTTTCATT. Encoded protein: CSVGTQMNSEAFI.

Notes on this clonotype: The junction shows a germline mismatch at one end, possibly a read error. The chain combines TRBV12-5 with TRBJ2-6; TRBD2 agrees at 14 bases. The CDR3 length is 20 residues. CDR1 is LGHNT and CDR2 is FRNRAP in the germline V gene. CDR3 loop: CASGLVSGLAGATGANVLAF. The CDR3 nucleotides read TGTGCTAGTGGTTTGGTATCGGGACTAGCGGGAGCAACCGGGGCCAACGTCCTGGCTTTC. The full variable domain, its missing parts supplied by reference TRBV12-5 and TRBJ2-6, is DARVTQTPRHKVTEMGQEVTMRCQPILGHNTVFWYRQTMMQGLELLAYFRNRAPLDDSGMPKDRFSAEMPDATLATLKIQPSEPRDSAVYFCASGLVSGLAGATGANVLAFGAGSRLTVL.

This clonotype was counted a few times. A read error may be the cause here, since a much bigger clone is one base away. This chain uses TRBV4-2 with TRBJ2-7; D is unresolved. The V gene's germline CDR1 is LGHNA and CDR2 YNFKEQ. The CDR3 sequence is 11 residues long. Trimming stripped 1 base from V and 9 bases from J, with 7 bases between. The CDR3: CASSQAGGQYF. CDR3 in DNA: TGTGCCAGCAGCCAAGCGGGCGGGCAGTACTTC.

On this clonotype: Germline and junction disagree at one end, which may indicate a read error. The chain uses TRBV6-6 and TRBJ1-1; possible D gene TRBD1, 6 bases. This CDR3 contains 14 residues. The germline CDR1 and CDR2 sequences are MNHNY and SVGAGI (reference sequence). Written as DNA, the CDR3 is TGTGCCAGTAGTTACGGGGGCTCGAAGACTGAAGCTTTCTTT. Translated: CASSYGGSKTEAFF.

In regard to this clonotype: Compared with germline, one end of the junction differs, possibly owing to a read error. The rearrangement joins TRBV6-5 to TRBJ2-2; the match to TRBD1 covers 8 bases. Per germline, CDR1 MNHEY and CDR2 SVGAGI. The CDR3 is 15 residues long. The CDR3 is CASSTQGANTEELFF. CDR3 nucleotides: TGTGCAAGCAGTACCCAGGGGGCTAATACCGAGGAGCTGTTTTTT.

This clonotype has ten or more counts. This chain connects TRBV6-5 to TRBJ1-5; 9 positions match TRBD1. The CDR3 covers 15 residues. The germline V gene has CDR1 MNHEY and CDR2 SVGAGI. V dropped 5 bases and J dropped 7; count of bases not matched to a gene: 9. DNA for the CDR3: TGTGCCAGCAGTAGGGACAGGGTTAGAGGACAGCCCCAGCATTTT. This gives the protein CASSRDRVRGQPQHF.

The genes are TRBV7-9 and TRBJ1-1; TRBD1 might be the D (5 bases). The CDR3 covers 14 residues. Germline-derived CDR1 and CDR2 are SEHNR and FQNEAQ (reference sequence). V lost 4 bases and J lost 8, with 17 bases in between. In DNA, the CDR3 is TGTGCCAGCAGCTCCGACAGAACTGTGGTGGAAGCTTTCTTT. It is translated as CASSSDRTVVEAFF.

About this clonotype itself: No conserved phenylalanine or tryptophan is present at the end of the CDR3, so a read error is the likely explanation. The chain carries TRBV11-2 and TRBJ2-7, with 8 bases fitting TRBD1. The V gene's germline CDR1 is SGHAT and CDR2 FQNNGV. The V segment lost 6 bases and the J segment 4 bases; nucleotides outside the gene matches: 14. The CDR3 runs 16 residues. The CDR3 sequence is CASRRAGGRGRYEQYI. Here the CDR3 DNA reads TGTGCCAGCAGGCGTGCTGGGGGCAGGGGGCGATACGAGCAGTACATC.

This clonotype has a single count. A junction end diverges from the germline sequence, so it may reflect a read error. The chain couples TRBV6-6 to TRBJ1-1; no clear D gene. Germline V gene data show CDR1 as MNHNY and CDR2 as SVGAGI (reference sequence). The CDR3 is 13 residues long. The CDR3 reads CVSSLHLNTEAFF. The CDR3 DNA reads as TGTGTCAGCAGTCTTCACTTAAACACTGAAGCTTTCTTT.

A single count supports this clonotype. The J gene is TRBJ2-3, the V gene TRBV29-1; D is possibly TRBD2 (5 bases). CDR3 length: 15 amino acids. The germline gives CDR1 SQVTM, CDR2 ANQGSEA. Trimming took 6 bases from V and 6 from J, leaving 22 bases between them. The CDR3 region is CSVVALSWRTDTQYF. In DNA, the CDR3 is TGCAGCGTCGTAGCCTTAAGCTGGAGGACGGATACGCAGTATTTT.

This rearrangement joins TRBV19 to TRBJ1-1; D perhaps matches TRBD1 (6 bases). The V and J ends lost 9 bases and 1 base respectively, with 24 bases between them. The CDR3 covers 17 residues. The germline V gene has CDR1 LNHDA and CDR2 SQIVND (reference sequence). This CDR3 is CASQGIGVVGKNTEAFF. CDR3 coding DNA: TGTGCCAGCCAGGGGATCGGGGTCGTGGGGAAGAACACTGAAGCTTTCTTT.

The J gene is TRBJ2-5, the V gene TRBV28; D gene uncertain. CDR3 length: 13 amino acids. Trimming took 1 base from V and 1 from J, leaving 4 bases between them. Germline-derived CDR1 and CDR2 are MDHEN and SYDVKM. The CDR3 is CASSLSGQETQYF. CDR3 bases: TGTGCCAGCAGTTTATCGGGCCAAGAGACCCAGTACTTC.

Details on this clonotype: The CDR3 ends on some other residue instead of the conserved phenylalanine or tryptophan, so this is likely a read error. The V gene is TRBV11-2, the J gene TRBJ1-1; D remains ambiguous. The CDR3 sequence is 14 residues long. Trimming removed 3 bases from V and 1 base from J, with 9 bases in between. Germline CDR1 SGHAT, CDR2 FQNNGV. The DNA for the CDR3 is TGTGCCAGCAGCTTTAGAAACAGGAACACTGAAGCTTTCCTT. Its protein product is CASSFRNRNTEAFL.

This clonotype was picked up many times. This sequence joins TRBV12-3 or TRBV12-4 and TRBJ2-1; 10 bases map to TRBD2. The length of the CDR3 is 13 residues. The junction had 5 bases not matched to a gene; V was cut back by 8 bases and J by 7 bases. In DNA, the CDR3 is TGTGCCAGCTCAAGCGGGGGGGCAAATGAGCAGTTCTTC. Translation gives CASSSGGANEQFF.

Concerning this clonotype itself: One base away lies a much larger clone, so this may be a sequencing read error. The J gene is TRBJ2-7, the V gene TRBV6-6; D not resolved. Per the germline V gene, CDR1 is MNHNY and CDR2 is SVGAGI (reference sequence). The CDR3 totals 12 residues. CDR3 region: CVSSYSRYEQYF. The CDR3 nucleotides are TGTGTCAGCAGTTACTCGCGATACGAGCAGTACTTC.

Ten or more counts support this clonotype. The V call is TRBV5-5, the J call TRBJ1-3; D is unclear. Germline V gene data show CDR1 as SGHKS and CDR2 as YYEKEE (reference sequence). The CDR3 runs 14 residues. Deletions cut 0 bases from V and 0 bases from J, with 4 bases between. The CDR3 here is CASSLDYSGNTIYF. CDR3 DNA: TGTGCCAGCAGCTTGGACTACTCTGGAAACACCATATATTTT.

Comments on this clonotype: An end of the junction does not agree with germline; a read error may underlie this. The CDR3 reads CASTSLGLYSYTF. DNA of the CDR3: TGTGCCAGCACCTCGCTGGGTCTCTATAGCTACACCTTC. The V and J genes are TRBV12-3 or TRBV12-4 and TRBJ1-2; D uncertain. This CDR3 has 13 residues.

In the case of this clonotype: The limits of the CDR3 on the DNA are not certain, so only TCRdb's listed CDR3 is given. The chain is built from TRBV29-1 and TRBJ2-7; the table assigns TRBD1, which was not confirmed against the DNA. Counting both end residues, the CDR3 totals 12 amino acids. Germline CDR1 reads SQVTM; CDR2 reads ANQGSEA. The CDR3 sequence is CSVGGGSYELCF.

For this clonotype: Since no conserved phenylalanine or tryptophan closes the CDR3, a read error is the likely cause. No DNA is shown, since the ends of the CDR3 on it are uncertain; the CDR3 is the one TCRdb lists. The gene calls are TRBV11-3 and TRBJ1-5; the listed D gene, TRBD1, was not tested against the DNA. The CDR3 sequence runs 13 residues, both termini included. Looked up from germline, CDR1 is SGHNT and CDR2 is YENEEA. The CDR3 spells CASSPGPNQPQRL.

As for this clonotype: This may be a read error, as it is one base from a much larger clone. The V call is TRBV6-5, the J call TRBJ1-1; possibly TRBD1 for D (5 bases). The CDR3 extends over 13 amino acids. V gave up 11 bases and J gave up 3 bases, with 16 bases separating them. CDR1 and CDR2 from the germline V gene are MNHEY and SVGAGI. CDR3 amino acids: CAAIPRGDTEAFF. The CDR3 DNA is TGTGCCGCCATACCACGGGGGGACACTGAAGCTTTCTTT.

On this clonotype itself: At one end the junction does not follow the germline gene, possibly because of a read error. The rearrangement links TRBV6-1 to TRBJ2-1, with 12 bases that match TRBD2. The germline V gene encodes CDR1 MNHNS and CDR2 SASEGT. The CDR3 consists of 16 residues. CDR3 bases: TGTGCCGGCAGTGGCCAACTAGCGGGAGGTTTAGATGAGCTGTTCTTC. It yields the protein CAGSGQLAGGLDELFF.